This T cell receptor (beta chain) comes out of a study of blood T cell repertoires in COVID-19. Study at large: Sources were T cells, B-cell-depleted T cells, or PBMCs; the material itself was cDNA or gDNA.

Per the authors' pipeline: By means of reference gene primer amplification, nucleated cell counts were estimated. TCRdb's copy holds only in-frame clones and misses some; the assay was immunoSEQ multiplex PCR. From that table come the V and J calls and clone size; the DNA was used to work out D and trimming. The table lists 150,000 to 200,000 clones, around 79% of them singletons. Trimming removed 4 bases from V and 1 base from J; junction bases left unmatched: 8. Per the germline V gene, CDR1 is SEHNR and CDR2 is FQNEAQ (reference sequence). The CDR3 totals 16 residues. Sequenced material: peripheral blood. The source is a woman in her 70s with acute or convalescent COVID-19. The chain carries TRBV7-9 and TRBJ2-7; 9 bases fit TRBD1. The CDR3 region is CASSSTGTGSSYEQYF. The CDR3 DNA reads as TGTGCCAGCAGCTCAACCGGGACAGGGAGTTCCTACGAGCAGTACTTC.